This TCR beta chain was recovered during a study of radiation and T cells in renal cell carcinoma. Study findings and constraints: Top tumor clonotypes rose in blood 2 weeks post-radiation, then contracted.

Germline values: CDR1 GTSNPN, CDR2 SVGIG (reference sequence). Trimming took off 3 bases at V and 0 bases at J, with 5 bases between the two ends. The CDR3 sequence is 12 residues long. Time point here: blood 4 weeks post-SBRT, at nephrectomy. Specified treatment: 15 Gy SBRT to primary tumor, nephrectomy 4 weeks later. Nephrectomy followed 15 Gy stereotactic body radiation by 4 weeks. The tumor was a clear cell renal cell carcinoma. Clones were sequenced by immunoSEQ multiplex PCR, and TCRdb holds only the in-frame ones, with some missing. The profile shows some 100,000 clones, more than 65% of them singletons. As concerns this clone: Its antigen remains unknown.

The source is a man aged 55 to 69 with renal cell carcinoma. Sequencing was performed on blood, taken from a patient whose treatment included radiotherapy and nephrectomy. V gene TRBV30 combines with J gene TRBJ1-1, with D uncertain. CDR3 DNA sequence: TGTGCCTGGAGGAGGGTGAACACTGAAGCTTTCTTT. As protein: CAWRRVNTEAFF.